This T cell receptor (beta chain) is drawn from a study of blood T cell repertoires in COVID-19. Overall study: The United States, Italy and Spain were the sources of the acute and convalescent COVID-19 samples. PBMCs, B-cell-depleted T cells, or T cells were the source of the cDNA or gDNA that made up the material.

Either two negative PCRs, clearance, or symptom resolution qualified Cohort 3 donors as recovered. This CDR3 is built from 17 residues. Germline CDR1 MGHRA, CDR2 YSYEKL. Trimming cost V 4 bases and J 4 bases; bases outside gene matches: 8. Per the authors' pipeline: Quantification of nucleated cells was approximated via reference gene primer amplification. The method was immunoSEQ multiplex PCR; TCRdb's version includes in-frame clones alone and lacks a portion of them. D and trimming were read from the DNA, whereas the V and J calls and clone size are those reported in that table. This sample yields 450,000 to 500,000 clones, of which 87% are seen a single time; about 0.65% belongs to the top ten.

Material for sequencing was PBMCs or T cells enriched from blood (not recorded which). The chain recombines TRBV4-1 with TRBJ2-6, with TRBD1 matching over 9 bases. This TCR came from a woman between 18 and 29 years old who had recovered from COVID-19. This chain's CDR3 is CASSRDRVVRGANVLTF. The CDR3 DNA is TGCGCCAGCAGCCGGGACAGGGTGGTTAGGGGGGCCAACGTCCTGACTTTC.